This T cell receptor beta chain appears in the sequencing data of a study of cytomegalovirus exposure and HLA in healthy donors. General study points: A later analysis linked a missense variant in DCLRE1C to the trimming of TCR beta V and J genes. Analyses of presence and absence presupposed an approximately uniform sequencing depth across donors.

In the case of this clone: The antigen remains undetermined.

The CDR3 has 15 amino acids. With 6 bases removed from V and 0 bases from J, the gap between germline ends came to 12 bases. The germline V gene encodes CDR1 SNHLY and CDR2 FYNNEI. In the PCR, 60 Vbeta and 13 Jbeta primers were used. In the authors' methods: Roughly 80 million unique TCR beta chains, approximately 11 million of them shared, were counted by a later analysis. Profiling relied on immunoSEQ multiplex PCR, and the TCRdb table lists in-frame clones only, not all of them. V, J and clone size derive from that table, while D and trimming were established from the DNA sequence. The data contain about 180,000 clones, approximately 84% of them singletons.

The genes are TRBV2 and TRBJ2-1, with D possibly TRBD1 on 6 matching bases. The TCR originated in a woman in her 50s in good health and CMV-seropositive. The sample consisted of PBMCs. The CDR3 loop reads CASRAGVGSYNEQFF. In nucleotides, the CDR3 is TGTGCCAGCAGGGCAGGGGTCGGCTCCTACAATGAGCAGTTCTTC.